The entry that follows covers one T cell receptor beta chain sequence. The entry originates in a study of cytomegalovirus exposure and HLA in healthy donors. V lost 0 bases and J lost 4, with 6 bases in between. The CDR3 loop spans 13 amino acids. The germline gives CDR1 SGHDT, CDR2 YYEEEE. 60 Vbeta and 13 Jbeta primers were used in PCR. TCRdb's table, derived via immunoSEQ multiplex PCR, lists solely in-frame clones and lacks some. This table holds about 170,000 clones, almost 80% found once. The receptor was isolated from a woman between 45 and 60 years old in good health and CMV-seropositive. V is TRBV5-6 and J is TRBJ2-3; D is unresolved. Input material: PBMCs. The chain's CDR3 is CASSLASADTQYF. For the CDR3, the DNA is TGTGCCAGCAGCTTGGCCTCAGCAGATACGCAGTATTTT.